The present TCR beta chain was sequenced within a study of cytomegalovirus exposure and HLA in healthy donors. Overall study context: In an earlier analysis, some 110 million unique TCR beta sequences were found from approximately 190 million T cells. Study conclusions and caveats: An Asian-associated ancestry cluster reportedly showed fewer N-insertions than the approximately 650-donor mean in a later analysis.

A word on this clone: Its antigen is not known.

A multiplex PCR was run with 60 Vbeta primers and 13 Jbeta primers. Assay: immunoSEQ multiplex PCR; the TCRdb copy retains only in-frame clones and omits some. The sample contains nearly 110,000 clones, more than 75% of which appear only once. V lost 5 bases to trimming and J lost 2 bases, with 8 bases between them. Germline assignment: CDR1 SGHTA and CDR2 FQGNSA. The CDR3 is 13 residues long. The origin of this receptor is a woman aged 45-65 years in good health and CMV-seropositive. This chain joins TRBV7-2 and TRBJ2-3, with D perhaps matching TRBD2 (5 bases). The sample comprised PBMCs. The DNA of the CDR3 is TGTGCCAGCAGCCGGGATTTCACAGATACGCAGTATTTT. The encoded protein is CASSRDFTDTQYF.